The subject of this entry is one T cell receptor (beta chain). Its matching antigen is unknown. cDNA libraries of TCR beta carried unique molecular identifiers. T cells, roughly 0.95 to 10 million of them, yielded about 500,000 cDNA molecules. TCRdb re-called the PCR reads through MiXCR, storing one row per CDR3 protein. The sample carries hundreds of thousands of distinct CDR3 sequences, 55% to 60% recorded once. The data stem from a study of post-analysis software for immune sequencing data. The wider study: Relapsing-remitting, secondary progressive and progressive-relapsing multiple sclerosis courses were included.

Points from the study as a whole: Multiple sclerosis was associated with a significant reduction in normalized Chao1 diversity relative to controls.

Specimen: blood. The receptor was derived from a girl aged 2 to 10 with multiple sclerosis.

Here the CDR3 DNA reads TGTGCCAGCAGCTTAAGGGGATGGGGCGGCTACACCGGGGAGCTGTTTTTT. It translates to CASSLRGWGGYTGELFF. This chain links TRBV7-2 with TRBJ2-2, with D possibly being TRBD1 (5 bases). Trimming removed 2 bases from V and 3 bases from J, with 16 bases in between. The CDR3 totals 17 residues. Germline V gene sequence: CDR1 SGHTA, CDR2 FQGNSA.